This paragraph reports one T cell receptor (beta chain). The antigen remains undetermined. The data were taken from a study of cytomegalovirus exposure and HLA in healthy donors. Study observations and caveats: In an earlier analysis, productive rearrangement rates for most beta V segments clustered near 87% or 30%. In a later analysis, common viral pathogens appeared linked to several of the most significant clusters.

The PCR was carried out with 60 Vbeta primers and 13 Jbeta primers. Produced via immunoSEQ multiplex PCR; TCRdb's table is partial and in-frame only. The repertoire holds 130,000 to 150,000 clones, with about 80% as singletons. V dropped 4 bases and J dropped 8; count of bases not matched to a gene: 8. Germline CDR1 WSHSY, CDR2 SAAADI. The CDR3 runs to 14 residues. The sample comprised PBMCs. The chain combines TRBV10-2 with TRBJ1-2; the match to TRBD1 covers 9 bases. The origin of this receptor is a man between 18 and 35 years old in good health and CMV-seronegative. The CDR3 reads CASSGTGAGEGYTF. In DNA, the CDR3 is TGCGCCAGCAGTGGGACAGGGGCTGGTGAGGGCTACACCTTC.